What follows are 8 T cell receptor beta chains derived from one specimen sequenced in a study of breast tumors, draining lymph nodes, adjacent tissues. TCRdb passed the multiplex PCR reads through MiXCR, listing each CDR3 protein once. The data contain 270,000 or so distinct CDR3 sequences, roughly 31% of them seen just once; the ten biggest clones take up 0.85% to 1.2%. Samples came from axillary lymph nodes draining the breast cancer. The sequencing sample was made of axillary lymph node tissue. Receptors were obtained from a female donor with breast cancer. Some clones in this sample may be carry-over from other donors' samples.

The chain joins TRBV30 to TRBJ2-1, with TRBD2 matching over 7 bases. Looked up from germline, CDR1 is GTSNPN and CDR2 is SVGIG (reference sequence). This CDR3 region has 16 residues. V shed 2 bases and J 9 bases; nucleotides not matched to a gene: 16. This CDR3 is CAWSRPSGSLGSEQFF. CDR3 sequence (DNA): TGTGCCTGGAGTAGGCCTAGCGGTTCCCTCGGTAGTGAGCAGTTCTTC. Together with reference TRBV30 and TRBJ2-1, the CDR3 gives the full variable domain: SQTIHQWPATLVQPVGSPLSLECTVEGTSNPNLYWYRQAAGRGLQLLFYSVGIGQISSEVPQNLSASRPQDRQFILSSKKLLLSDSGFYLCAWSRPSGSLGSEQFFGPGTRLTVL.

This clonotype was observed at least ten times. V and J are TRBV4-1 and TRBJ2-1, with 12 bases that match TRBD2. The V gene end was trimmed by 0 bases and the J gene end by 12 bases; junction bases not matched to a gene: 6. Germline CDR1 reads MGHRA; CDR2 reads YSYEKL. This CDR3 spans 15 amino acids. CDR3 amino acids: CASSQDRMTSGRQFF. Written as DNA, the CDR3 is TGCGCCAGCAGCCAAGATCGAATGACTAGCGGGAGGCAGTTCTTC.

The J gene is TRBJ2-3, the V gene TRBV30; 8 bases line up with TRBD1. Trimming removed 8 bases from V and 3 bases from J; junction bases left unmatched: 7. The CDR3 consists of 13 residues. The V gene's germline CDR1 is GTSNPN and CDR2 SVGIG (reference sequence). The CDR3 region has the DNA TGTGCCCAGGGACAGGCCGGGACAGATACGCAGTATTTT. As protein: CAQGQAGTDTQYF.

In its sample, this clonotype was seen a few times. The rearrangement joins TRBV5-1 to TRBJ2-4, with D possibly matching TRBD1 (6 bases). Trimming shortened V by 1 base and J by 7 bases, and 18 bases separated the two germline ends. The germline V gene encodes CDR1 SGHRS and CDR2 YFSETQ. This CDR3 comprises 16 residues. Written as DNA, the CDR3 is TGCGCCAGCAGCTTGATACAGGGTCCCCTAGGGAACATTCAGTACTTC. Translating gives CASSLIQGPLGNIQYF.

Of note for this clonotype: Germline and junction disagree at one end, which may indicate a read error. The chain carries TRBV12-3 or TRBV12-4 and TRBJ1-2; 8 bases are a match to TRBD1. This CDR3 contains 16 residues. The CDR3 coding sequence is TGTGCCAGCAGTTACCCTTACCTTCAGGGGGCGGATGGCTACGCCTTC. This encodes CASSYPYLQGADGYAF.

In its sample, this clonotype was seen many times. The V call is TRBV10-3, the J call TRBJ1-5; TRBD1 matches at 7 bases. The V gene end was trimmed by 10 bases and the J gene end by 2 bases; junction bases not matched to a gene: 11. Germline CDR1 reads ENHRY; CDR2 reads SYGVKD. The length of the CDR3 is 15 residues. CDR3 amino acids: CATRQGGDGNQPQHF. The CDR3 DNA is TGTGCCACCAGACAGGGAGGGGATGGCAATCAGCCCCAGCATTTT.

This clonotype showed up many times. The chain couples TRBV11-2 to TRBJ2-7; tentative D call: TRBD1 (5 bases). The V end was cut by 5 bases, the J end by 2 bases, with 10 bases between. The CDR3 spans 13 residues. CDR1 is SGHAT and CDR2 is FQNNGV in the germline V gene. The CDR3 loop is CASSQGVTYEQYF. Here the CDR3 DNA reads TGTGCCAGCAGCCAAGGGGTTACCTACGAGCAGTACTTC.

This clonotype was counted a few times. This chain links TRBV4-2 with TRBJ2-1; 9 nucleotides align to TRBD2. After removal of 4 bases from V and 1 base from J, the junction contained 5 bases not matched to a gene. Germline CDR1 and CDR2: LGHNA and YNFKEQ. The CDR3 consists of 16 residues. The CDR3 DNA sequence: TGTGCCAGCAGCCTCCAGGCGGGAGGGTCCTACAATGAGCAGTTCTTC. It translates to CASSLQAGGSYNEQFF.